This T cell receptor (beta chain) was found in a study of blood T cells in healthy people across ages. Regarding the study as a whole: TCR beta diversity was tightly associated with the proportion of naive T cells.

This clonotype turned up a few times. Its matching antigen is unknown. One end of the junction varies from germline; a read error may be responsible. PCR was performed a second time for about 7 to 11 cycles using a sample-barcoded 5' primer and a J-beta primer mix. MiXCR, run by TCRdb on the 5' RACE reads, gives a single entry per CDR3 protein. The sample yields some 760,000 distinct CDR3 sequences, 25% seen once. This CDR3 contains 14 residues. The V gene's germline CDR1 is PRHDT and CDR2 FYEKMQ (reference sequence). Every donor gave 9.5 to 10 milliliters of peripheral blood. The sample was also linked to a second study, of T cells of mothers and their children. From that report: All RNA that had been extracted was used for cDNA synthesis at 1.5 ug per 15 ul. A second PCR was performed with the M1S primer. This primer added sample barcodes and 2-4 random nucleotides.

The gene calls are TRBV13 and TRBJ2-7; D is unclear. The sequenced material came from blood. This TCR was sampled from a boy between 10 and 17 years old in good health. The CDR3 DNA reads TGTGTCAGCAGCTTAGGTGCAGCCGAAACAGAGCAGTACTTC. Amino acids: CVSSLGAAETEQYF.